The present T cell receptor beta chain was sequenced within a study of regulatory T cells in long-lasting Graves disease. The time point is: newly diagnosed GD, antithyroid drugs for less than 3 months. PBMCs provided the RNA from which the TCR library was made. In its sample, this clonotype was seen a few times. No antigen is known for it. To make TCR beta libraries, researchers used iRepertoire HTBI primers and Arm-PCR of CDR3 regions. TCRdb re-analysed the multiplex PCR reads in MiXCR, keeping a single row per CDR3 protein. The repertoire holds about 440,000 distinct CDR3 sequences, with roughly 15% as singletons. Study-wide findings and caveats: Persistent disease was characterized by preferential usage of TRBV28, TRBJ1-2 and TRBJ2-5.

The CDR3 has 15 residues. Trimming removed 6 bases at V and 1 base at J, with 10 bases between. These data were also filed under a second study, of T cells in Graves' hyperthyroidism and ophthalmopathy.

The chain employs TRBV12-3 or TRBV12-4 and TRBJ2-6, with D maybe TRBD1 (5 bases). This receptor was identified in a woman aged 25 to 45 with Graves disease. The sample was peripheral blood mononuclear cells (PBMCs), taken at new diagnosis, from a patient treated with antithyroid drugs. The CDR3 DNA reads TGTGCCAGCAGCCCTAGGACATCTGGGGCCAACGTCCTGACTTTC. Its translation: CASSPRTSGANVLTF.